This T cell receptor (beta chain) derives from a study of T cell responses to AZD1222 COVID-19 vaccine (dated by TCRdb to the early 2020s). Some background on the complete study: TCR sequencing covered some 240 trial participants: about 210 given two doses of AZD1222 and approximately 26 given two doses of MenACWY control vaccine. Trial participants were enrolled by age into 18-55, 56-69 and 70-plus year subgroups, with around 150, 28 and 57 TCR-sequenced participants respectively. Results the study describes overall, beyond this receptor: Because no samples from the day 14 peak response were available, repertoires could be characterized only after the peak T cell response. Conclusions about previously exposed vaccinees are limited, since just five or six AZD1222 recipients were seropositive for SARS-CoV-2 at baseline. Vaccine-associated CD4 TCRs spanned the whole spike protein, with dominant responses in regions 160-218 and 743-854. Participants were mostly white British, with more females than males. The authors suggested clonal diversity may have been underestimated. Nearly half of unique spike-specific TCRs reportedly recognized epitopes outside regions mutated in the B.1.351 and B.1.1.7 variants. In the small 56-69-year group, the increase in depth fell short of significance, most likely because of low power. After two AZD1222 doses, spike-specific TCR breadth and depth were significantly higher than at day 0 and than in MenACWY recipients.

The germline V gene encodes CDR1 MDHEN and CDR2 SYDVKM. From cysteine to phenylalanine, the CDR3 is 15 amino acids long. CDR3 DNA is the only sequence kept; it has 45 bases, read in frame from the first base. V and J are truncated by 2 bases and 1 base respectively, leaving an intervening sequence of 8 bases. Regarding this clone: There is no known antigen for this receptor. Base qualities are missing; no much larger clone stands one base away.

The CDR3 regions of human TCRbeta chains were analyzed by immunosequencing. Turning to the authors' computational methods: TCRs in the repertoires were matched against a reference library of SARS-CoV-2-specific TCRs that had been generated with the MIRA antigen-specificity platform. Breadth meant the fraction of unique TCRs that were SARS-CoV-2-associated, whereas depth meant the fraction of total T cells that were SARS-CoV-2-associated. Using the MIRA data, each spike-specific TCR was assigned both to the spike region to which the TCR was reactive and to a CD4 or CD8 class. Log10-transformed breadth and depth values were compared by one-way ANOVA with Sidak's multiple comparisons tests. Held by TCRdb, this immuneACCESS table contains in-frame sequences only and omits some clones. Under half of the omission traces to an unresolved V gene where checked; the cause of the rest is unknown. V, J and clone size were drawn from that table, and D and trimming were deduced from the DNA. The sample yields 60,000 to 85,000 clones; around nine tenths were counted once. The ten top clones hold roughly a sixth of the sample.

In light of the paper, this sample's time point label describes: about 28 days (+/-7) after the second vaccine dose. AZD1222 recipients with second doses at about 4 weeks or about 12 weeks were pooled, because spike-specific TCR depth and breadth did not differ between schedules. The vaccinee samples were drawn from two UK trials, COV001 and COV002, one of which was a single-blind randomized controlled phase 2/3 trial testing AZD1222 (ChAdOx1 nCoV-19) in healthy adults. Trial participant PBMC samples were collected at day 0 and day 28 after the second dose for TCRbeta chain sequencing. The V and J segments used are TRBV28 and TRBJ2-2, with a tentative D gene TRBD2 over 6 matching bases. This receptor was identified in an adult who received the AZD1222 COVID-19 vaccine. Sequenced material: peripheral blood, taken 28 days after the second AZD1222 dose. The DNA sequence is as follows: TGTGCCAGCAGTTTAAGGCGGGAGAACACCGGGGAGCTGTTTTTT. The encoded protein is CASSLRRENTGELFF.